The rows below give T cell receptor beta chains drawn from one sample of a study of shared clonotypes between healthy human individuals. Produced via immunoSEQ multiplex PCR; TCRdb's table is partial and in-frame only. The profile shows about 2 million clones, approximately 95% of them singletons. The sequenced sample was naive CD8+ T cells sorted from blood. These TCRs come from a young man in good health. CDR3s include the opening cysteine and the closing phenylalanine or tryptophan. The D gene is left open where the match is weak. Not all rows give a size; the values are once, few, many and, for expanded clones, a class.

clone_size: NA; d_call: NA; j_call: TRBJ2-2; v_call: TRBV19; cdr3_nt: TGTGCCAGTAGAGAGGAAGTAGGGACCGGGGAGCTGTTTTTT; cdr3_aa: CASREEVGTGELFF
clone_size: NA; d_call: TRBD2; j_call: TRBJ2-1; v_call: TRBV4-2; cdr3_nt: TGTGCCAGCAGCCAAGATCAAGGTAGCGGGGTCTACAATGAGCAGTTCTTC; cdr3_aa: CASSQDQGSGVYNEQFF
clone_size: few; d_call: NA; j_call: TRBJ1-1; v_call: TRBV10-3; cdr3_nt: TGTGCCATCAGTGAGTCAAACGTTAACACTGAAGCTTTCTTT; cdr3_aa: CAISESNVNTEAFF
clone_size: NA; d_call: TRBD1; j_call: TRBJ1-6; v_call: TRBV6-4; cdr3_nt: TGTGCCAGCAGCAGACAGGGCTATAATTCACCCCTCCACTTT; cdr3_aa: CASSRQGYNSPLHF
clone_size: NA; d_call: NA; j_call: TRBJ1-2; v_call: TRBV30; cdr3_nt: TGTGCCTGGAGTTTTGGGGTAGATCTCTATGGCTACACCTTC; cdr3_aa: CAWSFGVDLYGYTF
clone_size: NA; d_call: NA; j_call: TRBJ2-6; v_call: TRBV5-6; cdr3_nt: TGTGCCAGCAGCTCCGGATTTACTGGGGCCAACGTCCTGACTTTC; cdr3_aa: CASSSGFTGANVLTF
clone_size: NA; d_call: NA; j_call: TRBJ2-7; v_call: TRBV18; cdr3_nt: TGTGCCAGCTCACCCGCGCAGGACTACGAGCAGTACTTC; cdr3_aa: CASSPAQDYEQYF
clone_size: NA; d_call: NA; j_call: TRBJ1-2; v_call: TRBV7-9; cdr3_nt: TGTGCTAGCAGCTTAATGTCCAATTCTAACTATGGCTACACCTTC; cdr3_aa: CASSLMSNSNYGYTF
clone_size: once; d_call: NA; j_call: TRBJ2-7; v_call: TRBV27; cdr3_nt: TGTGCCAGCAGTTGGGTCAGCTCCTACGAGCAGTACTTC; cdr3_aa: CASSWVSSYEQYF
clone_size: NA; d_call: NA; j_call: TRBJ1-1; v_call: TRBV7-9; cdr3_nt: TGTGCCAGCAGGGATACCGACACCCCGAGGGCTGAAGCTTTCTTT; cdr3_aa: CASRDTDTPRAEAFF
clone_size: NA; d_call: NA; j_call: TRBJ1-2; v_call: TRBV29-1; cdr3_nt: TGCAGCGTTGAAGATTTCGACAGGTCCTATGGCTACACCTTC; cdr3_aa: CSVEDFDRSYGYTF
clone_size: NA; d_call: NA; j_call: TRBJ2-7; v_call: TRBV7-9; cdr3_nt: TGTGCCAGCAGCTCGGACAAGTCCTACGAGCAGTACTTC; cdr3_aa: CASSSDKSYEQYF
clone_size: NA; d_call: NA; j_call: TRBJ1-6; v_call: TRBV7-6; cdr3_nt: TGTGCCAGCAGCTCCACTTATAATTCACCCCTCCACTTT; cdr3_aa: CASSSTYNSPLHF
clone_size: NA; d_call: TRBD2; j_call: TRBJ2-1; v_call: TRBV5-6; cdr3_nt: TGTGCCAGCAGCCCGGGGGGGCGGGAATACGATGAGCAGTTCTTC; cdr3_aa: CASSPGGREYDEQFF
clone_size: NA; d_call: NA; j_call: TRBJ2-1; v_call: TRBV30; cdr3_nt: TGTGCCTGGACACCTCGGGAAGGCCATGAGCAGTTCTTC; cdr3_aa: CAWTPREGHEQFF
clone_size: NA; d_call: NA; j_call: TRBJ2-5; v_call: TRBV7-9; cdr3_nt: TGTGCCAGCAGCTTAGATGTCCCCGCTATACCAAGGAGAATAGAGACCCAGTACTTC; cdr3_aa: CASSLDVPAIPRRIETQYF
clone_size: NA; d_call: TRBD2; j_call: TRBJ2-5; v_call: TRBV6-5; cdr3_nt: TGTGCCAGCAGTTACGAGGTAGCGGGGGAGCGTGAGACCCAGTACTTC; cdr3_aa: CASSYEVAGERETQYF
clone_size: NA; d_call: TRBD1; j_call: TRBJ2-1; v_call: TRBV27; cdr3_nt: TGTGCCAGCAGTCAACCTTGGACAGGTACAGATGAGCAGTTCTTC; cdr3_aa: CASSQPWTGTDEQFF
clone_size: NA; d_call: NA; j_call: TRBJ1-1; v_call: TRBV2; cdr3_nt: TGTGCCAGTCCCGAAGGCGTGGGGATAACTGAAGCTTTCTTT; cdr3_aa: CASPEGVGITEAFF
clone_size: NA; d_call: TRBD2; j_call: TRBJ2-3; v_call: TRBV4-3; cdr3_nt: TGCGCCAGCAGCCAAGAGAGGTTAGCGGGAGGGGGGCCAGATACGCAGTATTTT; cdr3_aa: CASSQERLAGGGPDTQYF
clone_size: NA; d_call: NA; j_call: TRBJ2-7; v_call: TRBV21-1; cdr3_nt: TGTGCCAGCCCACCCCCTATGCGCCTCTACGAGCAGTACTTC; cdr3_aa: CASPPPMRLYEQYF
clone_size: NA; d_call: TRBD1; j_call: TRBJ1-5; v_call: TRBV15; cdr3_nt: TGTGCCACCAGCAGAGCCGGACAGGGAATACAGCCCCAGCATTTT; cdr3_aa: CATSRAGQGIQPQHF
clone_size: once; d_call: TRBD1; j_call: TRBJ2-7; v_call: TRBV5-6; cdr3_nt: TGTGCCAGCAGCCCCGGACAGGCTAACTCCTACGAGCAGTACTTC; cdr3_aa: CASSPGQANSYEQYF
clone_size: once; d_call: NA; j_call: TRBJ1-4; v_call: TRBV28; cdr3_nt: TGTGCCAGCGAGGGGGAAACTAATGAAAAACTGTTTTTT; cdr3_aa: CASEGETNEKLFF
clone_size: NA; d_call: NA; j_call: TRBJ2-7; v_call: TRBV6-5; cdr3_nt: TGTGCCAGCAGTCTCAGCGGCAGATCCTACGAGCAGTACTTC; cdr3_aa: CASSLSGRSYEQYF
clone_size: NA; d_call: NA; j_call: TRBJ1-2; v_call: TRBV27; cdr3_nt: TGTGCCAGCAGTTTAGACAGGAGCTATGGCTACACCTTC; cdr3_aa: CASSLDRSYGYTF
clone_size: NA; d_call: TRBD2; j_call: TRBJ2-7; v_call: TRBV4-1; cdr3_nt: TGCGCCAGCAGCCAAGGCCCACTAGCGGGAGAGGAGTACTTC; cdr3_aa: CASSQGPLAGEEYF
clone_size: NA; d_call: NA; j_call: TRBJ2-3; v_call: TRBV2; cdr3_nt: TGTGCCAGCAGTGAAATCCTAAAAGATACGCAGTATTTT; cdr3_aa: CASSEILKDTQYF
clone_size: NA; d_call: NA; j_call: TRBJ2-7; v_call: TRBV7-2; cdr3_nt: TGTGCCAGCAGCTGGAGGGACGGAACCTACGAGCAGTACTTC; cdr3_aa: CASSWRDGTYEQYF
clone_size: NA; d_call: TRBD2; j_call: TRBJ2-3; v_call: TRBV7-9; cdr3_nt: TGTGCCAGCAGCCTTAGCGGGGGGGCCACAGATACGCAGTATTTT; cdr3_aa: CASSLSGGATDTQYF
clone_size: NA; d_call: TRBD2; j_call: TRBJ2-2; v_call: TRBV4-1; cdr3_nt: TGCGCCAGCAGTATAGCGGGTCCGGCGACCGGGGAGCTGTTTTTT; cdr3_aa: CASSIAGPATGELFF
clone_size: NA; d_call: NA; j_call: TRBJ1-1; v_call: TRBV6-5; cdr3_nt: TGTGCCAGCAGTCAAAAAGGCATGAACACTGAAGCTTTCTTT; cdr3_aa: CASSQKGMNTEAFF
clone_size: once; d_call: TRBD2; j_call: TRBJ2-1; v_call: TRBV19; cdr3_nt: TGTGCCAGTAGTATTCATCCCAGCGGGATTGTCAATGAGCAGTTCTTC; cdr3_aa: CASSIHPSGIVNEQFF
clone_size: NA; d_call: TRBD1; j_call: TRBJ2-7; v_call: TRBV30; cdr3_nt: TGTGCCTGGAGTACCCCGTGGGACAGAACAAACTACGCGCAGTACTTC; cdr3_aa: CAWSTPWDRTNYAQYF
clone_size: once; d_call: NA; j_call: TRBJ2-1; v_call: TRBV2; cdr3_nt: TGTGCCAGCAGACTGAACAATGAGCAGTTCTTC; cdr3_aa: CASRLNNEQFF
clone_size: NA; d_call: NA; j_call: TRBJ2-7; v_call: TRBV6-5; cdr3_nt: TGTGCCAGCAGTTATGAGCAGGCTTCCTACGAGCAGTACTTC; cdr3_aa: CASSYEQASYEQYF
clone_size: NA; d_call: TRBD1; j_call: TRBJ2-7; v_call: TRBV6-5; cdr3_nt: TGTGCCAGCAGCCCCACAGGGGGATCCTACGAGCAGTACTTC; cdr3_aa: CASSPTGGSYEQYF
clone_size: NA; d_call: NA; j_call: TRBJ2-4; v_call: TRBV25-1; cdr3_nt: TGTGCCAGCAGGGGCAGGGTAGCGGCCAAAAACATTCAGTACTTC; cdr3_aa: CASRGRVAAKNIQYF
clone_size: NA; d_call: NA; j_call: TRBJ1-1; v_call: TRBV19; cdr3_nt: TGTGCCAGTCTCAGGGAGGGAGACACTGAAGCTTTCTTT; cdr3_aa: CASLREGDTEAFF
clone_size: NA; d_call: NA; j_call: TRBJ2-1; v_call: TRBV5-6; cdr3_nt: TGTGCCAGCAGCTTGGCGGGTGGTGTGTACAATGAGCAGTTCTTC; cdr3_aa: CASSLAGGVYNEQFF
clone_size: NA; d_call: NA; j_call: TRBJ2-7; v_call: TRBV4-3; cdr3_nt: TGCGCCAGCAGCCAAGATCTCGGAGAGGAGGGAGCCCCCTACGAGCAGTACTTC; cdr3_aa: CASSQDLGEEGAPYEQYF
clone_size: NA; d_call: NA; j_call: TRBJ2-5; v_call: TRBV7-8; cdr3_nt: TGTGCCAGCAGCTCGCCCCGGGCCCAGTACTTC; cdr3_aa: CASSSPRAQYF